A single sample gave rise to the 28 T cell receptor beta chains below, sequenced in a study of blood T cell repertoires in COVID-19. Some clones are missing from TCRdb's copy, which holds only in-frame ones; the method was immunoSEQ multiplex PCR. The sample has some 190,000 clones, approximately 83% seen once. What was sequenced was peripheral blood. The receptors originated from a human donor with active or convalescent COVID-19. The donor label of this sample is uncertain.

The J gene is TRBJ1-2, the V gene TRBV6-4, with D maybe TRBD1 (5 bases). Germline CDR1 MRHNA, CDR2 SNTAGT. The V gene lost 3 bases and the J gene lost 5 bases, with 16 bases spanning the gap. This CDR3 has 15 residues. The CDR3 protein is CASSETDIGSYGYTF. The CDR3, as DNA: TGTGCCAGCAGTGAGACGGACATCGGGTCGTATGGCTACACCTTC.

V is TRBV7-6 and J is TRBJ2-3, with 9 bases identical to TRBD1. The germline V gene has CDR1 SGHVS and CDR2 FNYEAQ. The CDR3 is made up of 15 amino acids. Losses at the gene ends were 3 bases for V and 6 bases for J; bases not matched to a gene: 7. CDR3 DNA sequence: TGTGCCAGCAGCTTTACAGGGGGCGGGCGGGATACGCAGTATTTT. Its translation: CASSFTGGGRDTQYF.

This clone was detected once. The chain combines TRBV4-2 with TRBJ1-3; D is possibly TRBD1 (6 bases). V lost 0 bases, J lost 1 base, and 10 bases lay in between. The germline V gene encodes CDR1 LGHNA and CDR2 YNFKEQ. CDR3 size: 16 residues. The CDR3 spells CASSQEARGSGNTIYF. The CDR3 nucleotides are TGTGCCAGCAGCCAAGAAGCGAGGGGGTCTGGAAACACCATATATTTT.

V gene TRBV7-9 combines with J gene TRBJ2-5; the D gene is possibly TRBD1 (5 bases). The CDR3 is made up of 14 amino acids. Trimming stripped 5 bases from V and 2 bases from J, with 12 bases between. CDR1 and CDR2 from the germline V gene are SEHNR and FQNEAQ (reference sequence). In DNA, the CDR3 is TGTGCCAGCAGCCCTAGGGGATTGCAAGAGACCCAGTACTTC. Its protein product is CASSPRGLQETQYF. Full variable domain (missing parts from reference TRBV7-9 and TRBJ2-5): DTGVSQNPRHKITKRGQNVTFRCDPISEHNRLYWYRQTLGQGPEFLTYFQNEAQLEKSRLLSDRFSAERPKGSFSTLEIQRTEQGDSAMYLCASSPRGLQETQYFGPGTRLLVL.

The genes are TRBV7-9 and TRBJ1-5, with D tentatively TRBD1 (6 bases). Trimming cost V 7 bases and J 6 bases, with 19 bases left between them. The germline CDR1 and CDR2 sequences are SEHNR and FQNEAQ (reference sequence). The CDR3 is 15 residues long. The CDR3 sequence: CASTIDRIPGQPQHF. CDR3 DNA: TGTGCCAGCACCATAGACAGGATCCCAGGTCAGCCCCAGCATTTT. Variable domain in full (rest from reference TRBV7-9 and TRBJ1-5): DTGVSQNPRHKITKRGQNVTFRCDPISEHNRLYWYRQTLGQGPEFLTYFQNEAQLEKSRLLSDRFSAERPKGSFSTLEIQRTEQGDSAMYLCASTIDRIPGQPQHFGDGTRLSIL.

The V gene is TRBV13, the J gene TRBJ2-7; 7 bases map to TRBD1. CDR3 length: 15 amino acids. Per the germline V gene, CDR1 is PRHDT and CDR2 is FYEKMQ (reference sequence). J gave up 2 bases and V 5 bases, and 9 bases lay outside the gene matches. The CDR3 DNA reads as TGTGCCAGCAGCCCAAAAGGGCAGGGGGCCTACGAGCAGTACTTC. This gives the protein CASSPKGQGAYEQYF.

The chain combines TRBV28 with TRBJ1-6; 7 nucleotides agree with TRBD1. Per the germline V gene, CDR1 is MDHEN and CDR2 is SYDVKM. J was trimmed by 10 bases and V by 7 bases; bases with no gene match: 10. CDR3 length equals 14 residues. The CDR3 protein is CASTQGERGSPLHF. In DNA, the CDR3 is TGTGCCAGCACCCAGGGGGAAAGGGGATCACCCCTCCACTTT.

The chain couples TRBV24-1 to TRBJ2-7, with D possibly being TRBD1 (6 bases). The CDR3 runs 13 residues. CDR1 is KGHDR and CDR2 is SFDVKD in the germline V gene. V was cut by 3 bases and J by 6 bases, with 11 bases left in between. The CDR3 DNA reads TGTGCCACCAGTGATCCTACAGGGTCCGAGCAGTACTTC. This sequence encodes CATSDPTGSEQYF.

The chain employs TRBV5-1 and TRBJ2-1; 10 bases map to TRBD2. CDR1 SGHRS and CDR2 YFSETQ come from the germline V gene. The CDR3 covers 15 residues. Trimming took 1 base from V and 5 from J; bases not matched to a gene: 3. The CDR3 DNA is TGCGCCAGCAGCTTGCGACTAGCGGGCCACAATGAGCAGTTCTTC. Translated, it gives CASSLRLAGHNEQFF.

This rearrangement joins TRBV19 to TRBJ2-5, with 15 bases fitting TRBD2. Germline V gene data show CDR1 as LNHDA and CDR2 as SQIVND (reference sequence). This CDR3 is 17 amino acids long. With V trimmed by 2 bases and J by 1 base, 2 bases remained unmatched. CDR3 in amino acids: CASSIRGLAGGQETQYF. The CDR3 region has the DNA TGTGCCAGTAGTATAAGGGGACTAGCGGGGGGCCAAGAGACCCAGTACTTC.

This clone has just one count. This chain links TRBV5-6 with TRBJ2-1; a possible D gene is TRBD2 (5 bases). The germline V and J ends were trimmed by 0 bases and 7 bases, with 11 bases remaining between them. Germline loops: CDR1 SGHDT, CDR2 YYEEEE. The length of the CDR3 is 14 residues. CDR3 bases: TGTGCCAGCAGCTTGGATGGGAGTTGGAATGAGCAGTTCTTC. This encodes CASSLDGSWNEQFF.

The chain couples TRBV30 to TRBJ2-2, with D possibly being TRBD2 (6 bases). The CDR3 consists of 12 residues. Looked up from germline, CDR1 is GTSNPN and CDR2 is SVGIG (reference sequence). In DNA, the CDR3 is TGTGCTCTGGGGGGAAACACCGGGGAGCTGTTTTTT. Its protein product is CALGGNTGELFF.

The rearrangement links TRBV29-1 to TRBJ2-7, with 7 bases matching TRBD1. The CDR3 is 14 residues long. The V gene end was trimmed by 6 bases and the J gene end by 2 bases; junction bases not matched to a gene: 10. Germline assignment: CDR1 SQVTM and CDR2 ANQGSEA. In DNA form, the CDR3 reads TGCAGCGTGGCGAACAGGGGCGGTACCTACGAGCAGTACTTC. It translates to CSVANRGGTYEQYF.

This chain connects TRBV24-1 to TRBJ2-2; TRBD1 agrees at 7 bases. CDR3 length: 16 amino acids. Germline CDR1 and CDR2: KGHDR and SFDVKD. The V gene end was trimmed by 1 base and the J gene end by 5 bases; junction bases not matched to a gene: 6. In nucleotides, the CDR3 is TGTGCCACCAGTGATTTTGAACAGGGGATTACCGGGGAGCTGTTTTTT. Its translation: CATSDFEQGITGELFF.

This chain links TRBV5-4 with TRBJ2-1, with 8 bases lining up with TRBD2. This CDR3 region has 15 residues. CDR1 is SGHNT and CDR2 is YYREEE in the germline V gene (reference sequence). The V and J ends lost 4 bases and 2 bases, in that order; junction bases with no gene match: 5. The CDR3 DNA reads as TGTGCCAGCAGCAAGGGACTAGAGACCTACAATGAGCAGTTCTTC. It is translated as CASSKGLETYNEQFF.

The chain recombines TRBV24-1 with TRBJ2-3; 11 bases match TRBD2. Trimming cost V 4 bases and J 1 base; bases outside gene matches: 3. Germline CDR1 reads KGHDR; CDR2 reads SFDVKD. This CDR3 region has 16 residues. CDR3 region: CATSEMGLAGTDTQYF. The CDR3, as DNA: TGTGCCACCAGTGAGATGGGACTAGCGGGCACAGATACGCAGTATTTT.

This clone was counted a few times. The V and J genes are TRBV9 and TRBJ2-3; TRBD2 matches at 16 bases. Germline lookup yields CDR1 SGDLS and CDR2 YYNGEE. After removal of 2 bases from V and 4 bases from J, the junction contained 4 bases not matched to a gene. The CDR3 consists of 17 residues. The CDR3 DNA follows: TGTGCCAGCAGCGTCGGGACTAGCGGGGGGGAGTCAGATACGCAGTATTTT. Protein: CASSVGTSGGESDTQYF.

The rearrangement joins TRBV7-2 to TRBJ2-3, with 9 nucleotides matching TRBD2. After removal of 1 base from V and 3 bases from J, the junction contained 8 bases not matched to a gene. The CDR3 has 17 residues. CDR1 is SGHTA and CDR2 is FQGNSA in the germline V gene. DNA of the CDR3: TGTGCCAGCAGCTTAGGCGGGAGGGCCTTTCGGACAGATACGCAGTATTTT. Residues: CASSLGGRAFRTDTQYF. Full variable domain (remainder filled in from reference TRBV7-2 and TRBJ2-3): GAGVSQSPSNKVTEKGKDVELRCDPISGHTALYWYRQSLGQGLEFLIYFQGNSAPDKSGLPSDRFSAERTGGSVSTLTIQRTQQEDSAVYLCASSLGGRAFRTDTQYFGPGTRLTVL.

The chain couples TRBV19 to TRBJ2-5, with D unresolved. CDR1 LNHDA and CDR2 SQIVND come from the germline V gene (reference sequence). V gave up 2 bases and J gave up 2 bases, with 6 bases separating them. The CDR3 is 13 residues long. The DNA for the CDR3 is TGTGCCAGTAGTATACTAGTACAAGAGACCCAGTACTTC. This sequence encodes CASSILVQETQYF. Looking up the rest from reference TRBV19 and TRBJ2-5 gives the full variable domain: DGGITQSPKYLFRKEGQNVTLSCEQNLNHDAMYWYRQDPGQGLRLIYYSQIVNDFQKGDIAEGYSVSREKKESFPLTVTSAQKNPTAFYLCASSILVQETQYFGPGTRLLVL.

The genes are TRBV5-6 and TRBJ1-2; D call uncertain. Trimming shortened V by 5 bases and J by 2 bases, and 13 bases separated the two germline ends. Per germline, CDR1 SGHDT and CDR2 YYEEEE. CDR3 size: 14 residues. The CDR3 coding sequence is TGTGCCAGCAGTTTTGCCGCGGGGAACTATGGCTACACCTTC. It translates to CASSFAAGNYGYTF.

The chain employs TRBV21-1 and TRBJ2-3; the DNA was not compared with TRBD2, the D call given in the table. TRBV21-1 is termed a pseudogene. The CDR3 consists of 16 residues. CDR3 DNA sequence: TGTGCCAGCAGCAGACTAGCGGGAGAGGTTGCAGATACGCAGTATTTT. Translated: CASSRLAGEVADTQYF.

This chain joins TRBV7-9 and TRBJ2-4; 7 bases agree with TRBD2. The V gene end was trimmed by 5 bases and the J gene end by 8 bases; junction bases not matched to a gene: 21. This CDR3 has 18 amino acids. In germline, CDR1 is SEHNR, CDR2 FQNEAQ (reference sequence). CDR3 protein: CASSTVMGRATRVDIQYF. The CDR3 DNA is TGTGCCAGCAGCACCGTCATGGGGAGGGCCACAAGGGTGGACATTCAGTACTTC.

The chain employs TRBV7-9 and TRBJ1-2, with a tentative D call TRBD1 (6 bases). Germline V gene sequence: CDR1 SEHNR, CDR2 FQNEAQ (reference sequence). The V end was cut by 5 bases, the J end by 6 bases, with 19 bases between. This CDR3 has 15 residues. The CDR3: CASSPVLGASHGYTF. The CDR3, as DNA: TGTGCCAGCAGCCCAGTTTTGGGGGCTAGCCATGGCTACACCTTC.

V gene TRBV7-9 combines with J gene TRBJ2-3; TRBD2 matches 9 bases. Germline V gene lookup returns CDR1 SEHNR and CDR2 FQNEAQ (reference sequence). The CDR3 is 15 amino acids. V lost 5 bases to trimming and J lost 3 bases; unmatched junction nucleotides: 6. The CDR3 loop is CASSPSGRRTDTQYF. The CDR3 region has the DNA TGTGCCAGCAGCCCCAGCGGGAGGAGAACAGATACGCAGTATTTT.

The V and J genes are TRBV5-4 and TRBJ1-2; D is possibly TRBD1 (6 bases). Trimming shortened V by 4 bases and J by 5 bases, and 15 bases separated the two germline ends. CDR1 is SGHNT and CDR2 is YYREEE in the germline V gene (reference sequence). CDR3 length: 14 amino acids. Here the CDR3 reads CASSDEGGAYGYTF. The CDR3 nucleotides read TGTGCCAGCAGCGACGAGGGGGGGGCTTATGGCTACACCTTC.

V usage is TRBV11-3 and J usage is TRBJ2-1, with a weak D call TRBD1 (5 bases). This CDR3 is 17 amino acids long. V lost 5 bases to trimming and J lost 5 bases, with 22 bases between them. CDR1 and CDR2 from the germline V gene are SGHNT and YENEEA. CDR3 in DNA: TGTGCCAGCAGCCATTTAAGACACCAGGGCGGTAACAATGAGCAGTTCTTC. Amino acid sequence: CASSHLRHQGGNNEQFF.

V is TRBV7-9 and J is TRBJ2-5; D gene uncertain. V was clipped by 9 bases and J by 3 bases, with 14 bases between them. Germline-derived CDR1 and CDR2 are SEHNR and FQNEAQ (reference sequence). The CDR3 covers 13 residues. The CDR3 region has the DNA TGTGCCAGTGTGAGAGAGGTAGAAGAGACCCAGTACTTC. Its translation: CASVREVEETQYF. The full variable domain, with the rest looked up from reference TRBV7-9 and TRBJ2-5, is DTGVSQNPRHKITKRGQNVTFRCDPISEHNRLYWYRQTLGQGPEFLTYFQNEAQLEKSRLLSDRFSAERPKGSFSTLEIQRTEQGDSAMYLCASVREVEETQYFGPGTRLLVL.

The V call is TRBV14, the J call TRBJ1-6; 8 nucleotides agree with TRBD1. Per the germline V gene, CDR1 is SGHDN and CDR2 is FVKESK. The V and J ends lost 6 bases and 10 bases, in that order; junction bases with no gene match: 5. The CDR3 is 13 residues long. The CDR3 sequence is CASSRQGQSPLHF. The DNA for the CDR3 is TGTGCCAGCAGTAGACAGGGGCAATCACCCCTCCACTTT.